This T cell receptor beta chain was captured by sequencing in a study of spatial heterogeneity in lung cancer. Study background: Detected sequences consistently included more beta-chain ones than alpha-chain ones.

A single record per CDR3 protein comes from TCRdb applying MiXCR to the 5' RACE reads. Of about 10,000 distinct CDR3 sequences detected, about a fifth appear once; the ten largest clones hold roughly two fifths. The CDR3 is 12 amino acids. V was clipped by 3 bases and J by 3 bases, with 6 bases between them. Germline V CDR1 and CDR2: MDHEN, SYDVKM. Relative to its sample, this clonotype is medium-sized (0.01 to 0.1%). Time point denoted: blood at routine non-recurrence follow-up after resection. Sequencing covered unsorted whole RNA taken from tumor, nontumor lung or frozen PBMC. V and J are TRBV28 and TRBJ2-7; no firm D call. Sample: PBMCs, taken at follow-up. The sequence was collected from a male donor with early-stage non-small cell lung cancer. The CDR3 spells CASSFQNYEQYF. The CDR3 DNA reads TGTGCCAGCAGTTTTCAAAACTACGAGCAGTACTTC. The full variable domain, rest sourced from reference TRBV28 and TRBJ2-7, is DVKVTQSSRYLVKRTGEKVFLECVQDMDHENMFWYRQDPGLGLRLIYFSYDVKMKEKGDIPEGYSVSREKKERFSLILESASTNQTSMYLCASSFQNYEQYFGPGTRLTVT.